This record looks at one T cell receptor beta chain sequence and its context. This record comes from a study of technical replicates of blood from several donors. V lost 2 bases and J 3 bases, leaving 9 bases between the germline ends. Germline CDR1 SGHDT, CDR2 YYEEEE. CDR3 length: 14 amino acids. Some clones are missing from TCRdb's copy, which holds only in-frame ones; the method was immunoSEQ multiplex PCR. The sample records nearly 70,000 clones, roughly 93% being singletons. This TCR was sampled from a human donor in good health. The gene calls are TRBV5-6 and TRBJ1-5; D unresolved. Input material: T cells isolated from PBMCs. CDR3 protein: CASSLVGPNQPQHF. The CDR3 nucleotides are TGTGCCAGCAGCTTAGTTGGCCCCAATCAGCCCCAGCATTTT.